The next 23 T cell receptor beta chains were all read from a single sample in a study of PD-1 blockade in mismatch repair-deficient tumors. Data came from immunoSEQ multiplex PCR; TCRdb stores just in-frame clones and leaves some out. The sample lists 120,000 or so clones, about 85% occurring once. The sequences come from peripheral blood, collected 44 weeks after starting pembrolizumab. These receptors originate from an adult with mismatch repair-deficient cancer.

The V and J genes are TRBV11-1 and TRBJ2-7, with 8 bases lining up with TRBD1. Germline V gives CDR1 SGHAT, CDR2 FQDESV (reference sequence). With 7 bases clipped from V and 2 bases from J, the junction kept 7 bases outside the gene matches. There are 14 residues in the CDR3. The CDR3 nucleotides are TGTGCCAGCACCCCTGGACAGGGTCCCTACGAGCAGTACTTC. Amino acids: CASTPGQGPYEQYF.

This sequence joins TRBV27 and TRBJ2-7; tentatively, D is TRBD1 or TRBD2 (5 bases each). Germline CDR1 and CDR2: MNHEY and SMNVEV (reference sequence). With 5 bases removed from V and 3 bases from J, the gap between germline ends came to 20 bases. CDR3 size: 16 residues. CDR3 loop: CASSPNTRGPVYEQYF. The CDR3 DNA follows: TGTGCCAGCAGTCCAAACACACGGGGCCCAGTCTACGAGCAGTACTTC.

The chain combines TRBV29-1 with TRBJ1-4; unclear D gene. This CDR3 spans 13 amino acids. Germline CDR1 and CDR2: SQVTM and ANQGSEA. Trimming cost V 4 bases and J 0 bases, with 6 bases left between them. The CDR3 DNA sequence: TGCAGCGTTGGGGCTGCAACTAATGAAAAACTGTTTTTT. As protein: CSVGAATNEKLFF.

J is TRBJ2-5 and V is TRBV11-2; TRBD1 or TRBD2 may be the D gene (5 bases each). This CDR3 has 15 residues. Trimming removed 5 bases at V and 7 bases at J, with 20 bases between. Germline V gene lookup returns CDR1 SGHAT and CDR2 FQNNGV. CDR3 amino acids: CASSGGESGLGTQYF. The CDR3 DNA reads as TGTGCCAGCAGCGGGGGAGAGAGCGGTCTCGGGACCCAGTACTTC.

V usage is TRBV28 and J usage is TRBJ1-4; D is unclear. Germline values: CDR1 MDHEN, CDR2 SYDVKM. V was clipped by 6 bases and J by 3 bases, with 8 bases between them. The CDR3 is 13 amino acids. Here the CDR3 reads CASRGSSNEKLFF. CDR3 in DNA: TGTGCCAGCAGGGGGTCCTCTAATGAAAAACTGTTTTTT. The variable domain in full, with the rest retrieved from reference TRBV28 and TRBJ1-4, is DVKVTQSSRYLVKRTGEKVFLECVQDMDHENMFWYRQDPGLGLRLIYFSYDVKMKEKGDIPEGYSVSREKKERFSLILESASTNQTSMYLCASRGSSNEKLFFGSGTQLSVL.

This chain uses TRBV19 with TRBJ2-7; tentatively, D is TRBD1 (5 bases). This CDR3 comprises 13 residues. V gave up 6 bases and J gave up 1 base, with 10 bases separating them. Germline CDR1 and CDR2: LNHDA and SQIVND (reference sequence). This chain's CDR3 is CASSPGKSYEQYF. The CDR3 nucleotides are TGTGCCAGTAGCCCAGGGAAGTCCTACGAGCAGTACTTC. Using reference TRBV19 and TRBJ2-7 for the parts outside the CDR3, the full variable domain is DGGITQSPKYLFRKEGQNVTLSCEQNLNHDAMYWYRQDPGQGLRLIYYSQIVNDFQKGDIAEGYSVSREKKESFPLTVTSAQKNPTAFYLCASSPGKSYEQYFGPGTRLTVT.

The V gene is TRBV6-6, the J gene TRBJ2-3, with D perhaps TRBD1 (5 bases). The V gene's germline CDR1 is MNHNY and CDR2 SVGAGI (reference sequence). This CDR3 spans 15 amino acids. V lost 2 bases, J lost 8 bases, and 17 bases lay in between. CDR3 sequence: CASSYPTSGSGTQYF. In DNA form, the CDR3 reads TGTGCCAGCAGTTACCCGACATCAGGGTCGGGTACGCAGTATTTT.

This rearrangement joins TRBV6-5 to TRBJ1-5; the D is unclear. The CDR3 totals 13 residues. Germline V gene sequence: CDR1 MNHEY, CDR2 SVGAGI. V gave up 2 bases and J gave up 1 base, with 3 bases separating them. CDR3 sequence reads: CASSYDSNQPQHF. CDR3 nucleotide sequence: TGTGCCAGCAGTTACGACAGCAATCAGCCCCAGCATTTT.

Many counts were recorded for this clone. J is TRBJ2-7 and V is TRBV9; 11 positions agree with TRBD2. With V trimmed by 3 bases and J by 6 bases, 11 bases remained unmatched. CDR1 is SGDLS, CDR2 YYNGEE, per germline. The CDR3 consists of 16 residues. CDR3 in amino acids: CASSAGLAGGLGEQYF. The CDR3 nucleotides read TGTGCCAGCAGCGCGGGGCTAGCGGGAGGACTTGGCGAGCAGTACTTC.

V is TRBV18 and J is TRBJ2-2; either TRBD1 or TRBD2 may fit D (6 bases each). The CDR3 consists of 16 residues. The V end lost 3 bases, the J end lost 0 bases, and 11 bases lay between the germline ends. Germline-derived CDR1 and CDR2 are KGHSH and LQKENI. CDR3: CASSPAGQSNTGELFF. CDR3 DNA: TGTGCCAGCTCACCTGCGGGACAATCGAACACCGGGGAGCTGTTTTTT.

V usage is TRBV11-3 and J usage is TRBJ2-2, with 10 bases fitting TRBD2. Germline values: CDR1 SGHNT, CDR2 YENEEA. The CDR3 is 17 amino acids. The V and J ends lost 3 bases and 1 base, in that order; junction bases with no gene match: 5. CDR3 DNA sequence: TGTGCCAGCAGCTTGGGGAGCGGGAGGGGGAACACCGGGGAGCTGTTTTTT. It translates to CASSLGSGRGNTGELFF.

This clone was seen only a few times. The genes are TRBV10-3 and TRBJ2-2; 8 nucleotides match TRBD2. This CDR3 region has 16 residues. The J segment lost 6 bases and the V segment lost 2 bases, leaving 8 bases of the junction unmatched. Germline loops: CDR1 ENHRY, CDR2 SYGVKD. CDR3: CAISENPGGVAGELFF. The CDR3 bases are TGTGCCATCAGTGAGAATCCGGGAGGGGTAGCCGGGGAGCTGTTTTTT.

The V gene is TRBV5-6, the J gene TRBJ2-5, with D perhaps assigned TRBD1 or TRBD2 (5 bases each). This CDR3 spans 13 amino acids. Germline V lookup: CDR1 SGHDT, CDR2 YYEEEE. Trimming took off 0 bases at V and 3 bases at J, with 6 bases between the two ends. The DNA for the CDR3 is TGTGCCAGCAGCTTGGGAGGGGAAGAGACCCAGTACTTC. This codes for CASSLGGEETQYF.

In DNA form, the CDR3 reads TGCGCCAGCAGCCATACCCGGACGGGTAATGAAAAACTGTTTTTT. It translates to CASSHTRTGNEKLFF. This chain connects TRBV4-1 to TRBJ1-4; no definite D call. V lost 3 bases, J lost 4 bases, and 12 bases lay in between. CDR3 length equals 15 residues. Germline lookup yields CDR1 MGHRA and CDR2 YSYEKL.

The CDR3 sequence is CAISRDSTDTQYF. The CDR3 DNA is TGTGCCATCTCCAGGGACAGCACAGATACGCAGTATTTT. The chain carries TRBV2 and TRBJ2-3; D possibly matches TRBD1 or TRBD2 (5 bases each). From germline, CDR1 is SNHLY and CDR2 FYNNEI. V was shortened by 10 bases and J by 0 bases, with 11 bases between the two germline ends. CDR3 length equals 13 residues.

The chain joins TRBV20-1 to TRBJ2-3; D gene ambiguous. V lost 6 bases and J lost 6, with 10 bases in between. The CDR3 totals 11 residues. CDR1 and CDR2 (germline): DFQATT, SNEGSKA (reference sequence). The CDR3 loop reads CSAPNSDTQYF. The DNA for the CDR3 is TGCAGTGCCCCTAATTCGGATACGCAGTATTTT.

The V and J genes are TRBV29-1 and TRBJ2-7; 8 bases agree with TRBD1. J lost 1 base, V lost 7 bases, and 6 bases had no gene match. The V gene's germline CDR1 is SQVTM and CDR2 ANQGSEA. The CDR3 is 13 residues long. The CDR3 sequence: CSAEDRVSYEQYF. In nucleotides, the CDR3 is TGCAGCGCTGAGGACAGGGTATCCTACGAGCAGTACTTC.

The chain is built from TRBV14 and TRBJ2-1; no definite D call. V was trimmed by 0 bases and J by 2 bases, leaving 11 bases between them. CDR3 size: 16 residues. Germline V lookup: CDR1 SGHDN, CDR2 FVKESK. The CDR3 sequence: CASSQDFPKTYNEQFF. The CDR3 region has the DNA TGTGCCAGCAGCCAAGATTTCCCAAAAACCTACAATGAGCAGTTCTTC.

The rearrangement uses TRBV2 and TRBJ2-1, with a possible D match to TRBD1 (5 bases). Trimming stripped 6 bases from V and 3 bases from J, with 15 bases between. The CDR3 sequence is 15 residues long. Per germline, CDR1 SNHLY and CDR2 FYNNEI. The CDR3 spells CASRPPGALYNEQFF. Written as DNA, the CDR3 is TGTGCCAGCAGGCCCCCTGGGGCCCTCTACAATGAGCAGTTCTTC.

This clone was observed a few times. In nucleotides, the CDR3 is TGTGCCAGCAGCAAGGGGGCGAACTATGGCTACACCTTC. Protein: CASSKGANYGYTF. This chain links TRBV21-1 with TRBJ1-2; TRBD1 was called by the table and not checked on the DNA. TRBV21-1 is a recognized pseudogene. The CDR3 spans 13 residues.

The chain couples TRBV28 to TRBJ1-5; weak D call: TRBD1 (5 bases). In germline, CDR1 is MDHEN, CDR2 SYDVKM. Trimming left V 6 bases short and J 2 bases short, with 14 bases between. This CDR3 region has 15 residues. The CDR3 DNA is TGTGCCAGCAGATATCGGTGGGGCCGCAATCAGCCCCAGCATTTT. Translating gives CASRYRWGRNQPQHF. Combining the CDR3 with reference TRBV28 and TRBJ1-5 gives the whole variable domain DVKVTQSSRYLVKRTGEKVFLECVQDMDHENMFWYRQDPGLGLRLIYFSYDVKMKEKGDIPEGYSVSREKKERFSLILESASTNQTSMYLCASRYRWGRNQPQHFGDGTRLSIL.

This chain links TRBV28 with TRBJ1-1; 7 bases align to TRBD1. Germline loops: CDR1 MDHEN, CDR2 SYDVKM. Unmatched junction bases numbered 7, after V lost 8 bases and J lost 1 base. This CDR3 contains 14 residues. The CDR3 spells CASGHRGPNTEAFF. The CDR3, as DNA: TGTGCCAGCGGGCACAGGGGACCGAACACTGAAGCTTTCTTT. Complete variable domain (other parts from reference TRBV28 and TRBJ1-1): DVKVTQSSRYLVKRTGEKVFLECVQDMDHENMFWYRQDPGLGLRLIYFSYDVKMKEKGDIPEGYSVSREKKERFSLILESASTNQTSMYLCASGHRGPNTEAFFGQGTRLTVV.

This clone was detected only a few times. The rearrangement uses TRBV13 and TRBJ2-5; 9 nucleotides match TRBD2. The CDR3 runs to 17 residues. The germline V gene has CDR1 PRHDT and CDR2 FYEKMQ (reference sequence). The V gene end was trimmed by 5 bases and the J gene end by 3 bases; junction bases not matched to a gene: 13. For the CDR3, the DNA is TGTGCCAGCAGCACTAGCGGGCGGGGGATATACGAAGAGACCCAGTACTTC. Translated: CASSTSGRGIYEETQYF.